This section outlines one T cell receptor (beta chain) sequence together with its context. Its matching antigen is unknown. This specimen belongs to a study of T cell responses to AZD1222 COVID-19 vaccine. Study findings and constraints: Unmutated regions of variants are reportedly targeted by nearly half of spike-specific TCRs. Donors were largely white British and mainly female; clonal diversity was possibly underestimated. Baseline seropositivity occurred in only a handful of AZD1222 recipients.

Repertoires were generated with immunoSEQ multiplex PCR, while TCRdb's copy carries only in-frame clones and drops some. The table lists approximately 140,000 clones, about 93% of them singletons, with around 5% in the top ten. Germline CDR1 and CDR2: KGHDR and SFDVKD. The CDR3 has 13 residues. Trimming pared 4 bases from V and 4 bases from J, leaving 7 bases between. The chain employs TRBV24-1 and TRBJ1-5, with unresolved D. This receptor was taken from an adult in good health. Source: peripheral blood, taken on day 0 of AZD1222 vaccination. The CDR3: CATSDYGNQPQHF. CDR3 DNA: TGTGCCACCAGTGACTACGGTAATCAGCCCCAGCATTTT.